This passage covers 27 T cell receptor beta chains from one sample sequenced in a study of cytomegalovirus exposure and HLA in healthy donors. Some clones are missing from TCRdb's copy, which holds only in-frame ones; the method was immunoSEQ multiplex PCR. The profile shows approximately 220,000 clones, around nine tenths of them singletons. The sample taken for sequencing was PBMCs. The receptors were gathered from a man between 18 and 35 years old in good health and CMV-seronegative.

This sequence joins TRBV21-1 and TRBJ1-2; the D segment call TRBD1 is taken from the table without a DNA check. TRBV21-1 is flagged as a pseudogene. The CDR3 is 16 residues long. The CDR3 DNA reads TGTGCCAGCAGCACGTGGGGGCGGATTGGTAACTATGGCTACACCTTC. It yields the protein CASSTWGRIGNYGYTF.

This clone was recorded only once. V gene TRBV4-3 combines with J gene TRBJ1-2, with D possibly being TRBD1 (6 bases). CDR3 size: 15 residues. Per germline, CDR1 LGHNA and CDR2 YSLEER. Trimming removed 4 bases at V and 2 bases at J, with 14 bases between. Here the CDR3 reads CASSPYQQGNYGYTF. The CDR3 coding sequence is TGCGCCAGCAGCCCGTATCAGCAGGGGAACTATGGCTACACCTTC.

This chain joins TRBV7-6 and TRBJ2-1; TRBD2 might be the D (5 bases). The germline V and J ends were trimmed by 1 base and 4 bases, with 5 bases remaining between them. This CDR3 is 13 amino acids long. The V gene's germline CDR1 is SGHVS and CDR2 FNYEAQ. The CDR3 spells CASSLERYNEQFF. As DNA, the CDR3 is TGTGCCAGCAGCTTAGAGCGGTACAATGAGCAGTTCTTC.

The chain carries TRBV30 and TRBJ2-5; no definite D call. Gene TRBJ2-7 matches the end of the DNA better, so the J call may be wrong. The germline V gene encodes CDR1 GTSNPN and CDR2 SVGIG (reference sequence). The length of the CDR3 is 13 residues. In DNA, the CDR3 is TGTGCCTGGAATAGATTGGACTCCTACGAGCAGTACTTC. This gives the protein CAWNRLDSYEQYF.

The chain couples TRBV5-1 to TRBJ2-7; 12 positions match TRBD2. The CDR3 has 15 residues. V lost 0 bases and J lost 6; bases outside the gene matches: 4. In germline, CDR1 is SGHRS, CDR2 YFSETQ. In DNA form, the CDR3 reads TGCGCCAGCAGCTTGGCCCGACTAGCGGGAGCCGAGCAGTACTTC. Its protein is CASSLARLAGAEQYF.

This clone was seen just once. This chain links TRBV7-2 with TRBJ2-3; D is possibly TRBD1 (5 bases). CDR3 length equals 14 residues. Trimming pared 4 bases from V and 0 bases from J, leaving 8 bases between. CDR1 is SGHTA and CDR2 is FQGNSA in the germline V gene. As DNA, the CDR3 is TGTGCCAGCAGCTCCAGGGCTAGCACAGATACGCAGTATTTT. Amino acid sequence: CASSSRASTDTQYF. Filled out from reference TRBV7-2 and TRBJ2-3, the complete variable domain reads GAGVSQSPSNKVTEKGKDVELRCDPISGHTALYWYRQSLGQGLEFLIYFQGNSAPDKSGLPSDRFSAERTGGSVSTLTIQRTQQEDSAVYLCASSSRASTDTQYFGPGTRLTVL.

V usage is TRBV2 and J usage is TRBJ1-6; maybe TRBD1 (6 bases). With 6 bases removed from V and 5 bases from J, the gap between germline ends came to 14 bases. Germline loops: CDR1 SNHLY, CDR2 FYNNEI. The CDR3 sequence is 15 residues long. This CDR3 is CASRERDTNNSPLHF. CDR3 in DNA: TGTGCCAGCAGGGAACGGGACACAAATAATTCACCCCTCCACTTT.

The chain couples TRBV4-1 to TRBJ2-3; TRBD2 matches at 9 bases. The germline V gene has CDR1 MGHRA and CDR2 YSYEKL. The length of the CDR3 is 15 residues. J gave up 6 bases and V 1 base, and 5 bases lay outside the gene matches. CDR3 bases: TGCGCCAGCAGCCAAGCGGGACTAGCTGTGGATACGCAGTATTTT. Its translation: CASSQAGLAVDTQYF.

V usage is TRBV6-1 and J usage is TRBJ2-1, with TRBD2 as a possible D gene (5 bases). V lost 2 bases and J lost 8, with 7 bases in between. Germline-derived CDR1 and CDR2 are MNHNS and SASEGT. This CDR3 has 12 amino acids. CDR3: CASSERGDEQFF. CDR3 coding DNA: TGTGCCAGCAGTGAACGGGGTGATGAGCAGTTCTTC.

J is TRBJ2-5 and V is TRBV5-1, with TRBD1 matching over 9 bases. The CDR3 has 15 residues. With V trimmed by 3 bases and J by 1 base, 4 bases remained unmatched. Germline CDR1 SGHRS, CDR2 YFSETQ. The CDR3 nucleotides read TGCGCCAGCAGCTCGGGGACAGGGTCCCAAGAGACCCAGTACTTC. Translation gives CASSSGTGSQETQYF.

The V and J genes are TRBV10-3 and TRBJ1-5; 7 bases fit TRBD1. V dropped 2 bases and J dropped 2; count of bases not matched to a gene: 6. The CDR3 length is 16 residues. The V gene's germline CDR1 is ENHRY and CDR2 SYGVKD. The CDR3 nucleotides are TGTGCCATCAGTGAGCAAGGGGGCGGGGGCAATCAGCCCCAGCATTTT. It specifies CAISEQGGGGNQPQHF.

The chain links TRBV9 to TRBJ2-5; tentatively, D is TRBD1 (6 bases). CDR1 and CDR2 (germline): SGDLS, YYNGEE. The CDR3 runs 15 residues. The germline V and J ends were trimmed by 0 bases and 2 bases, with 11 bases remaining between them. CDR3 nucleotide sequence: TGTGCCAGCAGCGTAGGGGGACAATTTCAAGAGACCCAGTACTTC. This gives the protein CASSVGGQFQETQYF. Filled out from reference TRBV9 and TRBJ2-5, the complete variable domain reads DSGVTQTPKHLITATGQRVTLRCSPRSGDLSVYWYQQSLDQGLQFLIQYYNGEERAKGNILERFSAQQFPDLHSELNLSSLELGDSALYFCASSVGGQFQETQYFGPGTRLLVL.

The chain employs TRBV9 and TRBJ2-1; TRBD2 matches at 8 bases. CDR3 length: 16 residues. V lost 4 bases, J lost 7 bases, and 13 bases stayed unmatched. The germline V gene has CDR1 SGDLS and CDR2 YYNGEE. CDR3 coding DNA: TGTGCCAGCAGCCCCCACCAAGCGGGAGACGGTAATGAGCAGTTCTTC. Amino acid sequence: CASSPHQAGDGNEQFF.

J is TRBJ2-7 and V is TRBV7-6; 7 bases are shared with TRBD2. The ends lost 5 bases at V and 1 base at J; junction bases unmatched: 5. The V gene's germline CDR1 is SGHVS and CDR2 FNYEAQ. The CDR3 is 14 residues long. The CDR3 spells CASSPREGSYEQYF. Here the CDR3 DNA reads TGTGCCAGCAGCCCAAGGGAGGGATCCTACGAGCAGTACTTC. The full variable domain, rest sourced from reference TRBV7-6 and TRBJ2-7, is GAGVSQSPRYKVTKRGQDVALRCDPISGHVSLYWYRQALGQGPEFLTYFNYEAQQDKSGLPNDRFSAERPEGSISTLTIQRTEQRDSAMYRCASSPREGSYEQYFGPGTRLTVT.

The chain couples TRBV10-1 to TRBJ2-7; 9 bases map to TRBD1. From germline, CDR1 is WNHNN and CDR2 SYGVQD (reference sequence). V shed 10 bases and J 4 bases; nucleotides not matched to a gene: 8. The CDR3 is made up of 13 amino acids. CDR3 sequence: CATSDRGVYEQYF. In DNA form, the CDR3 reads TGCGCCACTTCGGACAGGGGCGTATACGAGCAGTACTTC.

The rearrangement links TRBV4-3 to TRBJ2-7; 7 bases match TRBD1. This CDR3 region has 18 residues. CDR1 is LGHNA and CDR2 is YSLEER in the germline V gene. V shed 0 bases and J 3 bases; nucleotides not matched to a gene: 14. The DNA of the CDR3 is TGCGCCAGCAGCCAAGATCTATCATACGGGACAGTCGGCTACGAGCAGTACTTC. Its translation: CASSQDLSYGTVGYEQYF.

This clone was seen just once. The chain has TRBV15 and TRBJ2-7; weak D call: TRBD1 (6 bases). Looked up from germline, CDR1 is LNHNV and CDR2 is YYDKDF (reference sequence). There are 15 residues in the CDR3. Trimming pared 5 bases from V and 0 bases from J, leaving 14 bases between. The CDR3 DNA is TGTGCCACCAGCGAGCCGGGACAAAACTCCTACGAGCAGTACTTC. This codes for CATSEPGQNSYEQYF.

This chain connects TRBV19 to TRBJ2-1; the D gene is possibly TRBD1 (5 bases). V lost 3 bases to trimming and J lost 3 bases, with 12 bases between them. Germline lookup yields CDR1 LNHDA and CDR2 SQIVND (reference sequence). The CDR3 contains 15 residues. The CDR3 sequence is CASSMSQGVYNEQFF. CDR3 in DNA: TGTGCCAGTAGTATGAGCCAAGGGGTCTACAATGAGCAGTTCTTC. Supplemented by reference TRBV19 and TRBJ2-1, the full variable domain reads DGGITQSPKYLFRKEGQNVTLSCEQNLNHDAMYWYRQDPGQGLRLIYYSQIVNDFQKGDIAEGYSVSREKKESFPLTVTSAQKNPTAFYLCASSMSQGVYNEQFFGPGTRLTVL.

The V call is TRBV7-2, the J call TRBJ2-1, with 13 nucleotides matching TRBD2. V was pared by 5 bases and J by 9 bases, with 7 bases of the junction left unmatched. This CDR3 comprises 15 residues. Germline loops: CDR1 SGHTA, CDR2 FQGNSA. The CDR3 nucleotides are TGTGCCAGCAGCATTCGGACTAGCGGGAGCGGTGAGCAGTTCTTC. Translation: CASSIRTSGSGEQFF.

CDR3 bases: TGTGCCAGCACCCCGGACGGAGGAGTTGAAAAACTGTTTTTT. Protein sequence: CASTPDGGVEKLFF. The rearrangement links TRBV7-9 to TRBJ1-4; D not certain. V lost 7 bases and J lost 7, with 16 bases in between. CDR1 SEHNR and CDR2 FQNEAQ come from the germline V gene (reference sequence). This CDR3 has 14 residues. Using reference TRBV7-9 and TRBJ1-4 for the parts outside the CDR3, the full variable domain is DTGVSQNPRHKITKRGQNVTFRCDPISEHNRLYWYRQTLGQGPEFLTYFQNEAQLEKSRLLSDRFSAERPKGSFSTLEIQRTEQGDSAMYLCASTPDGGVEKLFFGSGTQLSVL.

The rearrangement links TRBV4-3 to TRBJ2-7, with TRBD1 matching 9 bases. V lost 0 bases, J lost 4 bases, and 10 bases stayed unmatched. This CDR3 contains 17 residues. In germline, CDR1 is LGHNA, CDR2 YSLEER. CDR3 sequence: CASSQDRSDRGPYEQYF. CDR3 bases: TGCGCCAGCAGCCAAGATCGGTCGGACAGGGGACCGTACGAGCAGTACTTC.

This sequence joins TRBV14 and TRBJ2-2; D not certain. Germline V CDR1 and CDR2: SGHDN, FVKESK. The CDR3 is 12 amino acids. The V end was cut by 3 bases, the J end by 7 bases, with 6 bases between. The CDR3 coding sequence is TGTGCCAGCAGCCATCGTCTCGGGGAGCTGTTTTTT. Its translation: CASSHRLGELFF. Supplemented by reference TRBV14 and TRBJ2-2, the full variable domain reads EAGVTQFPSHSVIEKGQTVTLRCDPISGHDNLYWYRRVMGKEIKFLLHFVKESKQDESGMPNNRFLAERTGGTYSTLKVQPAELEDSGVYFCASSHRLGELFFGEGSRLTVL.

The chain links TRBV28 to TRBJ1-5, with D unclear. Trimming removed 3 bases at V and 5 bases at J, with 11 bases between. Germline V lookup: CDR1 MDHEN, CDR2 SYDVKM. The CDR3 spans 14 residues. The CDR3 is CASSLGGVYQPQHF. DNA of the CDR3: TGTGCCAGCAGTTTGGGCGGGGTCTATCAGCCCCAGCATTTT.

The chain joins TRBV19 to TRBJ1-1; D remains unclear. V gave up 5 bases and J gave up 0 bases, with 7 bases separating them. The CDR3 totals 13 residues. CDR1 is LNHDA, CDR2 SQIVND, per germline (reference sequence). The CDR3 DNA reads as TGTGCCAGTAGTTTAACAGTGAACACTGAAGCTTTCTTT. Residues: CASSLTVNTEAFF. Full variable domain (outside the CDR3, taken from reference TRBV19 and TRBJ1-1): DGGITQSPKYLFRKEGQNVTLSCEQNLNHDAMYWYRQDPGQGLRLIYYSQIVNDFQKGDIAEGYSVSREKKESFPLTVTSAQKNPTAFYLCASSLTVNTEAFFGQGTRLTVV.

The gene calls are TRBV18 and TRBJ2-1; TRBD2 matches at 7 bases. Germline-derived CDR1 and CDR2 are KGHSH and LQKENI. V shed 0 bases, J shed 8 bases, and the junction held 4 bases outside the gene matches. This CDR3 is built from 14 residues. CDR3 region: CASSPPTSRDEQFF. The CDR3 DNA follows: TGTGCCAGCTCACCACCGACTAGCAGGGATGAGCAGTTCTTC.

The chain recombines TRBV30 with TRBJ2-1; D is possibly TRBD2 (6 bases). The CDR3 contains 13 residues. Germline V gene sequence: CDR1 GTSNPN, CDR2 SVGIG (reference sequence). V was pared by 2 bases and J by 3 bases, with 8 bases between. The CDR3: CAWSRRDYNEQFF. In DNA form, the CDR3 reads TGTGCCTGGAGTAGGCGGGACTACAATGAGCAGTTCTTC.

The chain carries TRBV7-2 and TRBJ2-1, with 13 bases fitting TRBD2. Germline CDR1 reads SGHTA; CDR2 reads FQGNSA. Trimming at V came to 1 base and at J to 10 bases, leaving 10 bases not matched to a gene. The CDR3 is 17 amino acids. CDR3 loop: CASSLVPRTSGRGEQFF. As DNA, the CDR3 is TGTGCCAGCAGCTTAGTCCCTCGGACTAGCGGGAGAGGCGAGCAGTTCTTC.